In this sample, the clone carrying this T cell receptor (beta chain) turned up a few times. Antigen: not known. Then a second PCR, running roughly 7 to 11 cycles, was carried out with a sample-barcoded 5' primer and a J-beta primer mix. MiXCR, run by TCRdb on the 5' RACE reads, gives a single entry per CDR3 protein. The table includes 750,000 or so distinct CDR3 sequences, around 25% detected once. The entry originates in a study of blood T cells in healthy people across ages. The CDR3 totals 12 residues. V lost 4 bases and J lost 3, with 4 bases in between. Germline values: CDR1 SGHRS, CDR2 YFSETQ. Notes on the study in general: Roughly linearly, TCR beta diversity per million T cells fell as age increased.

These records were also assigned to another study, of T cells of mothers and their children. That study adds: Mothers yielded over 8 million CDR3 reads, children about 2.8 million each.

This receptor was obtained from a boy between 10 and 17 years old in good health. What was sequenced was blood. The rearrangement links TRBV5-1 to TRBJ2-2; D gene uncertain. CDR3 nucleotides: TGCGCCAGCAGCACGGACACCGGGGAGCTGTTTTTT. The encoded protein is CASSTDTGELFF.